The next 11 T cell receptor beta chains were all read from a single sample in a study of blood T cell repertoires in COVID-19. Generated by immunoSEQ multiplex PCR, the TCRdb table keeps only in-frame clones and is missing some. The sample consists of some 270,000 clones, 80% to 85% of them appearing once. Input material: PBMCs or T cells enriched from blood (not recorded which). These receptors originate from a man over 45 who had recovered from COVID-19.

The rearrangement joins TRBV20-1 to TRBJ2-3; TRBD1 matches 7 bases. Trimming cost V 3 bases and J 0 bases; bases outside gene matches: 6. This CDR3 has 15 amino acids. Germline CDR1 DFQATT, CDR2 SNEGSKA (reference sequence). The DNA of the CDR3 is TGCAGTGCTAGTCCGGGACAGATTAGCACAGATACGCAGTATTTT. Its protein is CSASPGQISTDTQYF.

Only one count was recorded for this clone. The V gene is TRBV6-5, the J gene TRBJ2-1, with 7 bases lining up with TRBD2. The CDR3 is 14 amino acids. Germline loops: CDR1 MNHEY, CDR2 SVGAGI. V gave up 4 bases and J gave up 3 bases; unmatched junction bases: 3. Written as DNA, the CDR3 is TGTGCCAGCAGTTTTGGGGGGGGCTACAATGAGCAGTTCTTC. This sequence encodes CASSFGGGYNEQFF.

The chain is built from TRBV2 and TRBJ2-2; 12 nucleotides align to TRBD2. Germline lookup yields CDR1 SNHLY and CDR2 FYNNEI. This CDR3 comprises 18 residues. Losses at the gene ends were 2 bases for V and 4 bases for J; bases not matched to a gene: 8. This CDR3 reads CASSERRLAGGLTGELFF. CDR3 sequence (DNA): TGTGCCAGCAGTGAAAGGCGGCTAGCGGGGGGGCTCACCGGGGAGCTGTTTTTT.

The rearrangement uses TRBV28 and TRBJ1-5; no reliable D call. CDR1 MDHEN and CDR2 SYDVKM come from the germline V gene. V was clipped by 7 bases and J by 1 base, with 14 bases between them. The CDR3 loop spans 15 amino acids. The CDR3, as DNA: TGTGCCAGCATCGGCGGGCAAATAAGCAATCAGCCCCAGCATTTT. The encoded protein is CASIGGQISNQPQHF. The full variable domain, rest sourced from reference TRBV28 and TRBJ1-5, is DVKVTQSSRYLVKRTGEKVFLECVQDMDHENMFWYRQDPGLGLRLIYFSYDVKMKEKGDIPEGYSVSREKKERFSLILESASTNQTSMYLCASIGGQISNQPQHFGDGTRLSIL.

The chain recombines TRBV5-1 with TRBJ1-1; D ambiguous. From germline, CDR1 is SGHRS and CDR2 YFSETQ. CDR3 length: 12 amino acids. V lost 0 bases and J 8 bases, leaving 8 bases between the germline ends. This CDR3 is CASSLEAAEAFF. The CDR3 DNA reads TGCGCCAGCAGCTTGGAGGCAGCGGAAGCTTTCTTT.

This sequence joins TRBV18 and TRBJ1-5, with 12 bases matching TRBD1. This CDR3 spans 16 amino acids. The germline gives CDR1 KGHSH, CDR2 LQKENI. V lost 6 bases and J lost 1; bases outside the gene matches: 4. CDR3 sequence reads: CASSGTGGLSNQPQHF. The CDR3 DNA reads TGTGCCAGCTCCGGGACAGGGGGCTTAAGCAATCAGCCCCAGCATTTT.

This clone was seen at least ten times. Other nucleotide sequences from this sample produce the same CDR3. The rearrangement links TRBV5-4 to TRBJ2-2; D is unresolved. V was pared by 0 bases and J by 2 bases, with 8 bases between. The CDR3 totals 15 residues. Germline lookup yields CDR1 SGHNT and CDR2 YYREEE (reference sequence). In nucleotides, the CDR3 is TGTGCCAGCAGCTTGGCCTCGGGTAACACCGGGGAGCTGTTTTTT. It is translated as CASSLASGNTGELFF.

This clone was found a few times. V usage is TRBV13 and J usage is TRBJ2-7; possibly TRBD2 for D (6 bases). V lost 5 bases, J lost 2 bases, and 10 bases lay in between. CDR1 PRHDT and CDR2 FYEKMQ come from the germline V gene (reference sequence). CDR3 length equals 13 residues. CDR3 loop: CASSPGSTYEQYF. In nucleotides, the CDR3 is TGTGCCAGCAGCCCCGGGAGTACCTACGAGCAGTACTTC.

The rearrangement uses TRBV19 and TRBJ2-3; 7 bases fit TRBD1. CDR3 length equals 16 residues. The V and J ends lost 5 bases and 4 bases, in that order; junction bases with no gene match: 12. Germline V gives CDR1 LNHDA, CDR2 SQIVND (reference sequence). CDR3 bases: TGTGCCAGTAGTCCAAGACAGGGTCTCATATCAGATACGCAGTATTTT. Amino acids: CASSPRQGLISDTQYF. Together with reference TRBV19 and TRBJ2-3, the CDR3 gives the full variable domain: DGGITQSPKYLFRKEGQNVTLSCEQNLNHDAMYWYRQDPGQGLRLIYYSQIVNDFQKGDIAEGYSVSREKKESFPLTVTSAQKNPTAFYLCASSPRQGLISDTQYFGPGTRLTVL.

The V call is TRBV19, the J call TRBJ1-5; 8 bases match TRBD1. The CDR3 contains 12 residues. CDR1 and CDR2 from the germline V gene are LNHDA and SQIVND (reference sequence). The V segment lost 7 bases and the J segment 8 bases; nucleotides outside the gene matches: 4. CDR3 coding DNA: TGTGCCAGTAAGGACAGGGTGAAGCCCCAGCATTTT. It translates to CASKDRVKPQHF.

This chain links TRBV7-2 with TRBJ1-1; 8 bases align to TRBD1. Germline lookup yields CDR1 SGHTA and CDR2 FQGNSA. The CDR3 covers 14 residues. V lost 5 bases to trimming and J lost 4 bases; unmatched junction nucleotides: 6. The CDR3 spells CASSPRTGPTEAFF. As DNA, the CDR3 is TGTGCCAGCAGCCCCCGGACAGGGCCCACTGAAGCTTTCTTT.